Listed below are T cell receptor beta chains from one sample, sequenced in a study of blood T cell repertoires in COVID-19. Using immunoSEQ multiplex PCR, the repertoire was profiled, and TCRdb retains in-frame clones only, with some absent. The data contain about 54,000 clones, around 90% of them singletons. Specimen: peripheral blood. Receptors originate from a man aged 35-49 years with COVID-19, enrolled during active disease. CDR3s include the opening cysteine and the closing phenylalanine or tryptophan. The D gene is left open where the match is weak.

v_call	d_call	j_call	cdr3_aa	cdr3_nt
TRBV5-1	TRBD1	TRBJ2-7	CASKPGQGSYEQYF	TGCGCCAGCAAACCGGGACAGGGGTCCTACGAGCAGTACTTC
TRBV7-9	TRBD1	TRBJ2-5	CASSLEGAGTQYF	TGTGCCAGCAGCTTAGAGGGGGCAGGGACCCAGTACTTC
TRBV5-4	TRBD1	TRBJ1-1	CASRQGAGNTEAFF	TGTGCCAGCAGACAGGGGGCGGGGAACACTGAAGCTTTCTTT
TRBV5-8	TRBD1	TRBJ1-1	CASSSGTGITEAFF	TGTGCCAGCAGCTCCGGGACAGGGATAACTGAAGCTTTCTTT
TRBV6-5	.	TRBJ1-4	CASSRGGEKLFF	TGTGCCAGCAGTCGGGGTGGGGAAAAACTGTTTTTT
TRBV21-1	.	TRBJ1-2	CASSKALGGGYTF	TGTGCCAGCAGCAAAGCGCTAGGGGGAGGCTACACCTTC
TRBV2	.	TRBJ2-7	CASSVALREGTYEQYF	TGTGCCAGCAGTGTTGCCCTTCGAGAGGGAACCTACGAGCAGTACTTC
TRBV7-3	TRBD2	TRBJ2-1	CASSLGLDRYNEQFF	TGTGCCAGCAGCCTCGGACTAGATCGGTACAATGAGCAGTTCTTC
TRBV10-3	.	TRBJ1-1	CAIRAQGGSTEAFF	TGTGCCATCAGGGCACAGGGAGGGAGCACTGAAGCTTTCTTT
TRBV28	.	TRBJ2-7	CASISVGEAGEQYF	TGTGCCAGCATAAGCGTGGGGGAGGCTGGCGAGCAGTACTTC
TRBV15	TRBD2	TRBJ2-1	CATSRSGRGPYNEQFF	TGTGCCACCAGCAGGAGCGGGAGAGGACCCTACAATGAGCAGTTCTTC
TRBV3-1/TRBV3-2	TRBD1	TRBJ1-6	CASSQDRGQGAYSPLHF	TGTGCCAGCAGCCAAGACCGGGGACAGGGGGCTTATTCACCCCTCCACTTT